This T cell receptor beta chain was recovered during a study of T cells after yellow fever vaccination. Per germline, CDR1 LNHNV and CDR2 YYDKDF (reference sequence). CDR3 length equals 15 residues. With V trimmed by 8 bases and J by 3 bases, 7 bases remained unmatched. Points from the study as a whole: Booster samples showed a return of most primary-vaccination clones (under 97% CD4, 85% to 90% CD8).

Each CDR3 protein is one row after TCRdb ran MiXCR on the 5' RACE reads. The sample holds roughly 100,000 distinct CDR3 sequences, under 9% seen once. The V gene is TRBV15, the J gene TRBJ2-2; 9 nucleotides line up with TRBD1. Sequencing used CD8+ T cells not binding an NS4B(214-222) dextramer, sorted from PBMCs, obtained less than 16 days after the first yellow fever vaccination. The TCR sequence derives from a young man who received the YFV17D yellow fever vaccine. CDR3 loop: CATDWTGDDTGELFF. The CDR3 DNA reads as TGTGCCACCGACTGGACAGGGGATGACACCGGGGAGCTGTTTTTT. Complete variable domain (other parts from reference TRBV15 and TRBJ2-2): DAMVIQNPRYQVTQFGKPVTLSCSQTLNHNVMYWYQQKSSQAPKLLFHYYDKDFNNEADTPDNFQSRRPNTSFCFLDIRSPGLGDTAMYLCATDWTGDDTGELFFGEGSRLTVL.